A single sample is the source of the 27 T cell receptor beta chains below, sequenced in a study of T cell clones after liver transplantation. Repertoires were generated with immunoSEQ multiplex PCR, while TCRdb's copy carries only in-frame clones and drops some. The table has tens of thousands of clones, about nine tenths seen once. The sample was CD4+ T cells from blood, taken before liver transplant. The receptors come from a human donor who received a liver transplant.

CDR3 in DNA: TGTGCCAGCAGCCCCCTCCCCCAATTCCCATCTGGGGCCAACGTCCTGACTTTC. It encodes CASSPLPQFPSGANVLTF. The chain employs TRBV5-4 and TRBJ2-6; D not resolved. This CDR3 is 18 amino acids long. CDR1 is SGHNT, CDR2 YYREEE, per germline (reference sequence). Trimming shortened V by 4 bases and J by 1 base, and 18 bases separated the two germline ends.

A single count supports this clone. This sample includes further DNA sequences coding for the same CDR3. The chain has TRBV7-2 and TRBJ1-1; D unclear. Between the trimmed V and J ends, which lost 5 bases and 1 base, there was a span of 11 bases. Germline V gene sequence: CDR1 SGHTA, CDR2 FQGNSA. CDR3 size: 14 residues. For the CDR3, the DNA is TGTGCCAGCAGCCCGGGCGCGGCGAACACTGAAGCTTTCTTT. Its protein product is CASSPGAANTEAFF.

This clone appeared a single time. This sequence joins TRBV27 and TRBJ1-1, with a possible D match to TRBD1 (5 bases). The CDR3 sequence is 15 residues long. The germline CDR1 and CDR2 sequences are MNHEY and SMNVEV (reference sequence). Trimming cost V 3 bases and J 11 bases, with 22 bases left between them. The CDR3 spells CASSFTQGAGANAFF. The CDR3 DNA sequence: TGTGCCAGCAGTTTTACCCAAGGCGCCGGGGCTAACGCTTTCTTT.

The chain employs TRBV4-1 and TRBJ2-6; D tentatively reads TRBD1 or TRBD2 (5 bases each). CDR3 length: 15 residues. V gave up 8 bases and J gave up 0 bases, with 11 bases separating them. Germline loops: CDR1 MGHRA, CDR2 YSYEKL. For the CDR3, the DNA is TGCGCCAGCCGGGACCGCGTCTCTGGGGCCAACGTCCTGACTTTC. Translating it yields CASRDRVSGANVLTF.

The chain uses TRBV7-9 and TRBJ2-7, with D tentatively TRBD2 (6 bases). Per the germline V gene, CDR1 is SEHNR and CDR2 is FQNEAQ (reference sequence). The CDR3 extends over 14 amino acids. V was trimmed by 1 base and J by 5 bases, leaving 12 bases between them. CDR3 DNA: TGTGCCAGCAGCTTAGAACTAGCAATCAACGAGCAGTACTTC. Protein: CASSLELAINEQYF.

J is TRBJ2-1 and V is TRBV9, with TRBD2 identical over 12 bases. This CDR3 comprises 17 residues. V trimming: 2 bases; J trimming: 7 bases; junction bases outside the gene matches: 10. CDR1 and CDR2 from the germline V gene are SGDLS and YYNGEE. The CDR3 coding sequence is TGTGCCAGCAGCGTTGGTGTGGGACTAGCGGGCTATAATGAGCAGTTCTTC. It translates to CASSVGVGLAGYNEQFF.

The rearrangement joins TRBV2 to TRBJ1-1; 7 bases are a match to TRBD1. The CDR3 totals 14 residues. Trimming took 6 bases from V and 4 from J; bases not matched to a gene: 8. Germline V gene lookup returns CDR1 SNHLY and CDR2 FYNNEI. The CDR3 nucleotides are TGTGCCAGCAGGTCAGGGGGGGGGAGCACTGAAGCTTTCTTT. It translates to CASRSGGGSTEAFF.

The CDR3 is CASSNSFQETQYF. The CDR3 bases are TGTGCCAGCAGTAATAGTTTTCAAGAGACCCAGTACTTC. V usage is TRBV27 and J usage is TRBJ2-5, with D hard to call. V lost 5 bases and J lost 2, with 9 bases in between. From germline, CDR1 is MNHEY and CDR2 SMNVEV (reference sequence). CDR3 length: 13 residues.

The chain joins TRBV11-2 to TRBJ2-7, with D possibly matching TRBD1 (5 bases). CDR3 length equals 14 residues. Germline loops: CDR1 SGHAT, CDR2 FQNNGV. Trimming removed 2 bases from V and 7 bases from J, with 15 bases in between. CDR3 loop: CASSLSRATREQYF. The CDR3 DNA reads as TGTGCCAGCAGCTTAAGCAGGGCCACGCGAGAGCAGTACTTC.

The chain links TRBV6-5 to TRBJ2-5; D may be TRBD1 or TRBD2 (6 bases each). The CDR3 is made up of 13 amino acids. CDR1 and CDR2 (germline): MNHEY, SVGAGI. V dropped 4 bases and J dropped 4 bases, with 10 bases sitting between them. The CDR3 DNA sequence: TGTGCCAGCAGTTTAGGGGGGCGAGAGACCCAGTACTTC. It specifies CASSLGGRETQYF.

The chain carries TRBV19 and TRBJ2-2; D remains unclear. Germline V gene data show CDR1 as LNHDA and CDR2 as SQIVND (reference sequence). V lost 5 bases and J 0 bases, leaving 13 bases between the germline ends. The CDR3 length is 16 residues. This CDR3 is CASSPPEDSNTGELFF. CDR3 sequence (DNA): TGTGCCAGTAGTCCCCCAGAAGACTCGAACACCGGGGAGCTGTTTTTT.

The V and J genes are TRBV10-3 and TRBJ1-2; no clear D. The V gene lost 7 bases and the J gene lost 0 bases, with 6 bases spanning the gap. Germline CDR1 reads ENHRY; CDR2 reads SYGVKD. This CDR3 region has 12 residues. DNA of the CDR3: TGTGCCATCACCGATCCTAACTATGGCTACACCTTC. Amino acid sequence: CAITDPNYGYTF.

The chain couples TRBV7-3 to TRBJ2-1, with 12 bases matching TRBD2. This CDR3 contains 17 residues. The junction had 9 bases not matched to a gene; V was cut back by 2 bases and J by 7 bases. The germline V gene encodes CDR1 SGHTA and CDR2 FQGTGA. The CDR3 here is CASSLSSGRGSRNEQFF. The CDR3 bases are TGTGCCAGCAGCTTATCTAGCGGGAGGGGGTCTAGGAATGAGCAGTTCTTC. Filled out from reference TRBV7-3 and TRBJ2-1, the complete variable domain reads GAGVSQTPSNKVTEKGKYVELRCDPISGHTALYWYRQSLGQGPEFLIYFQGTGAADDSGLPNDRFFAVRPEGSVSTLKIQRTERGDSAVYLCASSLSSGRGSRNEQFFGPGTRLTVL.

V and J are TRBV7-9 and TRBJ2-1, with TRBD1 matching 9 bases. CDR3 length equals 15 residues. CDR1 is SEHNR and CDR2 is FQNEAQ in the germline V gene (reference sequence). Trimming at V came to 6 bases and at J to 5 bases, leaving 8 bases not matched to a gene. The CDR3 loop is CASRSRDRVDNEQFF. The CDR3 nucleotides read TGTGCCAGCAGATCACGGGACAGGGTCGACAATGAGCAGTTCTTC. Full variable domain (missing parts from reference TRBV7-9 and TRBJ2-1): DTGVSQNPRHKITKRGQNVTFRCDPISEHNRLYWYRQTLGQGPEFLTYFQNEAQLEKSRLLSDRFSAERPKGSFSTLEIQRTEQGDSAMYLCASRSRDRVDNEQFFGPGTRLTVL.

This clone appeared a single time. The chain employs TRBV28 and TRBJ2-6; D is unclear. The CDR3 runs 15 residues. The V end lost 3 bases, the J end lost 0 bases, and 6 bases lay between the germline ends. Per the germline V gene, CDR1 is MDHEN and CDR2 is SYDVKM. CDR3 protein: CASSFVVSGANVLTF. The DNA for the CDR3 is TGTGCCAGCAGTTTTGTGGTCTCTGGGGCCAACGTCCTGACTTTC.

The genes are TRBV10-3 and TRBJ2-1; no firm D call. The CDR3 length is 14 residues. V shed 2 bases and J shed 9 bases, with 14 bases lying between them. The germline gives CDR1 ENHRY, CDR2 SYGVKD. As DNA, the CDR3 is TGTGCCATCAGTGAGGTGTCAGGAGTGAGTGAGCAGTTCTTC. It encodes CAISEVSGVSEQFF.

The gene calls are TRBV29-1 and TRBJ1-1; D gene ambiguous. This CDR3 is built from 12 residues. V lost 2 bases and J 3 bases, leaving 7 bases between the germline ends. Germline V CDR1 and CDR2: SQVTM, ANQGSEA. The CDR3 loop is CSVESWDTEAFF. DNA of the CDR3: TGCAGCGTTGAATCTTGGGACACTGAAGCTTTCTTT.

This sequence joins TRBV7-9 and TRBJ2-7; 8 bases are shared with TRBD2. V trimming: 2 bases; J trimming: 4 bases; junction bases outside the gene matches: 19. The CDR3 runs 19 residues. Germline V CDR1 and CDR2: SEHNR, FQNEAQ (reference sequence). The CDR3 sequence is CASSLRGRATSGPSYEQYF. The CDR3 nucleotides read TGTGCCAGCAGCTTACGGGGGAGGGCCACTAGCGGCCCCTCATACGAGCAGTACTTC.

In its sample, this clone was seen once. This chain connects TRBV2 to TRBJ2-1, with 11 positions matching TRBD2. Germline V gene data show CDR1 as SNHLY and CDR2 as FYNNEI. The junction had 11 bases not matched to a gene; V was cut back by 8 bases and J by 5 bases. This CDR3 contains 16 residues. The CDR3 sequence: CASGRLAGNLHNEQFF. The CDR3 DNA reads TGTGCCAGCGGACGACTAGCGGGAAATCTACACAATGAGCAGTTCTTC. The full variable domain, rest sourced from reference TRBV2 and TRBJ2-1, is EPEVTQTPSHQVTQMGQEVILRCVPISNHLYFYWYRQILGQKVEFLVSFYNNEISEKSEIFDDQFSVERPDGSNFTLKIRSTKLEDSAMYFCASGRLAGNLHNEQFFGPGTRLTVL.

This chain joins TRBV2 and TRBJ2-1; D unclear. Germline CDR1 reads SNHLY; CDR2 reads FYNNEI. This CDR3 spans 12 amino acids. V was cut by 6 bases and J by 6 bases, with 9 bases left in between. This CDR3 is CASSNSGNEQFF. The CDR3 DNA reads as TGTGCCAGCAGCAACTCCGGCAATGAGCAGTTCTTC.

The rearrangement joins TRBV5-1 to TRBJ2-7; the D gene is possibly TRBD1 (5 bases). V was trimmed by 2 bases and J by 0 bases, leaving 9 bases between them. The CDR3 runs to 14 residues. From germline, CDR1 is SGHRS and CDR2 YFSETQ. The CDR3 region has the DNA TGCGCCAGCAGCTTTTTGCAGGGCTCCTACGAGCAGTACTTC. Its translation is CASSFLQGSYEQYF.

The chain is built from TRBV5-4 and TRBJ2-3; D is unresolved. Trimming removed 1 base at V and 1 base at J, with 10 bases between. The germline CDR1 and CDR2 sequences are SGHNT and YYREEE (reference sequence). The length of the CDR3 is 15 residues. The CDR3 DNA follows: TGTGCCAGCAGCTTGCGGTCAGGCGGCACAGATACGCAGTATTTT. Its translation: CASSLRSGGTDTQYF.

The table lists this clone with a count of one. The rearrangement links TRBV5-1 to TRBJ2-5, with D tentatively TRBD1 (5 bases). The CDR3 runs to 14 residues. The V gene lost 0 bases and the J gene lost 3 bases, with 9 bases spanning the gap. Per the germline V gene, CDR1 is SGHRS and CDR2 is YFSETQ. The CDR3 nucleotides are TGCGCCAGCAGCTTGGCGGGCAGGGAAGAGACCCAGTACTTC. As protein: CASSLAGREETQYF.

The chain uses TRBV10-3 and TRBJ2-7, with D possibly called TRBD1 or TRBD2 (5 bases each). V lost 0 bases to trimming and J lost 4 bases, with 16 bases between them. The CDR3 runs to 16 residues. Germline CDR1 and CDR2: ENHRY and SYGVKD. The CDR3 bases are TGTGCCATCAGTGAGTCGCGAGGGGCTGAAGTTTACGAGCAGTACTTC. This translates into CAISESRGAEVYEQYF.

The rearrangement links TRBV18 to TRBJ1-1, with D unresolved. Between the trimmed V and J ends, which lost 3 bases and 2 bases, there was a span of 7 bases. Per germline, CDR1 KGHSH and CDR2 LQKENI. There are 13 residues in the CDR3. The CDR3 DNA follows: TGTGCCAGCTCACCCAGTCCAAACACTGAAGCTTTCTTT. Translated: CASSPSPNTEAFF.

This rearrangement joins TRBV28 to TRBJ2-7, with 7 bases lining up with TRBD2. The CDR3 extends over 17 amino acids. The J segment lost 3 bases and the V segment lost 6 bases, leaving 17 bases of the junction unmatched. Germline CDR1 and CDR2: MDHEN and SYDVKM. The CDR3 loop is CASRPQGGGRRFYEQYF. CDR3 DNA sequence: TGTGCCAGCAGACCCCAGGGAGGCGGGAGAAGGTTCTACGAGCAGTACTTC.

The CDR3 coding sequence is TGCGCCAGCAGCTTGGACGGCTCCTACGAGCAGTACTTC. This encodes CASSLDGSYEQYF. The chain links TRBV5-1 to TRBJ2-7; no clear D. Germline values: CDR1 SGHRS, CDR2 YFSETQ. The germline V and J ends were trimmed by 0 bases and 0 bases, with 4 bases remaining between them. There are 13 residues in the CDR3.